Below are 24 T cell receptor beta chains sequenced from a single sample in a study of blood T cell repertoires in COVID-19. This table comes from immunoSEQ multiplex PCR, and its TCRdb copy is limited to in-frame clones, with some not included. Among tens of thousands of clones listed, less than 85% were seen once. The specimen sequenced was peripheral blood. The receptors were gathered from a human donor in a cohort sampled during active COVID-19.

The V and J genes are TRBV5-4 and TRBJ1-6; D gene unclear. The CDR3 totals 17 residues. Germline V gene data show CDR1 as SGHNT and CDR2 as YYREEE (reference sequence). V was pared by 3 bases and J by 1 base, with 14 bases between. The CDR3 loop reads CASSSGRAGSYNSPLHF. In nucleotides, the CDR3 is TGTGCCAGCAGCTCCGGGAGGGCGGGATCCTATAATTCACCCCTCCACTTT.

The rearrangement joins TRBV2 to TRBJ2-5; 9 nucleotides line up with TRBD1. Germline-derived CDR1 and CDR2 are SNHLY and FYNNEI. V shed 4 bases, J shed 4 bases, and the junction held 4 bases outside the gene matches. The CDR3 contains 14 residues. CDR3 bases: TGTGCCAGCAGTGTTGTACAGGGGGCAGAGACCCAGTACTTC. This codes for CASSVVQGAETQYF.

This clone was seen only once. The V call is TRBV11-2, the J call TRBJ1-1, with no clear D. The CDR3 runs to 16 residues. Germline CDR1 reads SGHAT; CDR2 reads FQNNGV. The ends were cut back, 1 base at V and 0 bases at J, with 12 bases in the middle. CDR3 loop: CASSLGLRTVNTEAFF. CDR3 DNA: TGTGCCAGCAGCTTAGGACTACGGACGGTGAACACTGAAGCTTTCTTT.

The chain uses TRBV4-3 and TRBJ1-3; D gene unclear. This CDR3 has 15 residues. Deletions cut 1 base from V and 0 bases from J, with 7 bases between. CDR1 is LGHNA and CDR2 is YSLEER in the germline V gene. The chain's CDR3 is CASSQGALSGNTIYF. CDR3 sequence (DNA): TGCGCCAGCAGCCAAGGCGCGCTCTCTGGAAACACCATATATTTT.

This chain uses TRBV28 with TRBJ2-3; D is possibly TRBD2 (6 bases). Germline V gene lookup returns CDR1 MDHEN and CDR2 SYDVKM. Trimming shortened V by 6 bases and J by 5 bases, and 12 bases separated the two germline ends. The CDR3 length is 13 residues. For the CDR3, the DNA is TGTGCCAGCAGCCCAGGGACTCTAGATACGCAGTATTTT. Translation: CASSPGTLDTQYF.

This clone appeared once. The chain employs TRBV19 and TRBJ2-7, with a tentative D call TRBD2 (7 bases). Germline values: CDR1 LNHDA, CDR2 SQIVND (reference sequence). The CDR3 spans 14 residues. V dropped 3 bases and J dropped 6 bases, with 15 bases sitting between them. In DNA form, the CDR3 reads TGTGCCAGTAGTATCGGGGCAGGGGAGGGCGAGCAGTACTTC. It translates to CASSIGAGEGEQYF. The full variable domain, rest sourced from reference TRBV19 and TRBJ2-7, is DGGITQSPKYLFRKEGQNVTLSCEQNLNHDAMYWYRQDPGQGLRLIYYSQIVNDFQKGDIAEGYSVSREKKESFPLTVTSAQKNPTAFYLCASSIGAGEGEQYFGPGTRLTVT.

This sequence joins TRBV7-3 and TRBJ2-1; the D gene is possibly TRBD2 (5 bases). The V gene lost 5 bases and the J gene lost 6 bases, with 14 bases spanning the gap. The CDR3 is 14 amino acids. Germline CDR1 SGHTA, CDR2 FQGTGA. The CDR3 reads CASSPTSEGNEQFF. As DNA, the CDR3 is TGTGCCAGCAGCCCAACCTCCGAGGGCAATGAGCAGTTCTTC.

The J gene is TRBJ1-2, the V gene TRBV6-6; 10 bases line up with TRBD1. The CDR3 is 15 amino acids. Germline-derived CDR1 and CDR2 are MNHNY and SVGAGI (reference sequence). Trimming removed 4 bases from V and 2 bases from J; junction bases left unmatched: 4. CDR3 residues: CASSFGQGVNYGYTF. The CDR3 region has the DNA TGTGCCAGCAGTTTCGGACAGGGGGTCAACTATGGCTACACCTTC.

This clone was counted between two and nine times. The V gene is TRBV15, the J gene TRBJ2-1, with 9 bases matching TRBD2. Trimming took 1 base from V and 8 from J; bases not matched to a gene: 9. There are 16 residues in the CDR3. CDR1 is LNHNV, CDR2 YYDKDF, per germline (reference sequence). CDR3 DNA: TGTGCCACCAGCAGAGCGCTAGCGGGAATTACCGATGAGCAGTTCTTC. It encodes CATSRALAGITDEQFF.

This clone turned up a few times. V is TRBV7-2 and J is TRBJ2-3; possibly TRBD1 for D (5 bases). The V end was cut by 1 base, the J end by 4 bases, with 12 bases between. The CDR3 is 15 residues long. The germline gives CDR1 SGHTA, CDR2 FQGNSA. This CDR3 is CASSLVSGLADTQYF. CDR3 coding DNA: TGTGCCAGCAGCTTAGTTTCAGGGTTAGCAGATACGCAGTATTTT.

This chain uses TRBV7-2 with TRBJ1-1; D perhaps matches TRBD1 (5 bases). Germline V gene sequence: CDR1 SGHTA, CDR2 FQGNSA. The CDR3 length is 14 residues. V lost 2 bases and J 3 bases, leaving 10 bases between the germline ends. The CDR3 coding sequence is TGTGCCAGCAGCTTAAACCAGGGTGACACTGAAGCTTTCTTT. Its translation: CASSLNQGDTEAFF.

The rearrangement joins TRBV7-2 to TRBJ2-7; D gene unclear. The V end was cut by 1 base, the J end by 0 bases, with 10 bases between. Germline values: CDR1 SGHTA, CDR2 FQGNSA. This CDR3 comprises 15 residues. The CDR3 here is CASSLGPVASYEQYF. The CDR3 nucleotides read TGTGCCAGCAGCTTAGGTCCAGTCGCCTCCTACGAGCAGTACTTC.

The chain recombines TRBV5-4 with TRBJ1-5; TRBD1 is a possible D gene (5 bases). This CDR3 contains 14 residues. Per germline, CDR1 SGHNT and CDR2 YYREEE (reference sequence). V dropped 4 bases and J dropped 5 bases, with 13 bases sitting between them. The DNA for the CDR3 is TGTGCCAGCAGCGCGGGGGGATTAGATCAGCCCCAGCATTTT. This codes for CASSAGGLDQPQHF.

The rearrangement links TRBV27 to TRBJ2-7; D may be TRBD2 (6 bases). CDR1 is MNHEY and CDR2 is SMNVEV in the germline V gene (reference sequence). Trimming pared 0 bases from V and 3 bases from J, leaving 12 bases between. This CDR3 is built from 15 residues. CDR3 residues: CASSLSGQGGYEQYF. CDR3 bases: TGTGCCAGCAGTTTATCGGGGCAGGGAGGCTACGAGCAGTACTTC.

This clone was recorded once. The CDR3 is CASSLTLGLAGGRNEQFF. The CDR3 DNA follows: TGTGCCAGCAGCTTAACGCTCGGGCTAGCGGGGGGGCGCAATGAGCAGTTCTTC. The chain links TRBV7-3 to TRBJ2-1, with 12 bases matching TRBD2. This CDR3 spans 18 amino acids. From germline, CDR1 is SGHTA and CDR2 FQGTGA. After removal of 0 bases from V and 6 bases from J, the junction contained 9 bases not matched to a gene.

The DNA of the CDR3 is TGTGCCAGCAGCTTAGAAGCCGGGAGGTTTCAGTTGTTTTTT. Protein: CASSLEAGRFQLFF. The chain employs TRBV7-2 and TRBJ1-4; D gene unclear. The CDR3 has 14 residues. Trimming removed 1 base from V and 15 bases from J, with 18 bases in between. Looked up from germline, CDR1 is SGHTA and CDR2 is FQGNSA.

This clone was observed once. This rearrangement joins TRBV24-1 to TRBJ2-5; D perhaps matches TRBD2 (5 bases). CDR3 length: 16 amino acids. Looked up from germline, CDR1 is KGHDR and CDR2 is SFDVKD. V lost 9 bases and J 3 bases, leaving 22 bases between the germline ends. In nucleotides, the CDR3 is TGTGCCACCTCCAACCCCGGGAACCTAGGAAAAGAGACCCAGTACTTC. Protein: CATSNPGNLGKETQYF.

The chain employs TRBV6-5 and TRBJ2-7, with D perhaps matching TRBD2 (5 bases). Trimming cost V 0 bases and J 1 base, with 7 bases left between them. This CDR3 has 14 amino acids. The germline V gene encodes CDR1 MNHEY and CDR2 SVGAGI. The CDR3: CASSYSRGSYEQYF. The CDR3 DNA is TGTGCCAGCAGTTACTCCCGGGGATCCTACGAGCAGTACTTC.

This CDR3 reads CASNSQGYQETQYF. In DNA, the CDR3 is TGTGCCAGTAACTCCCAGGGATACCAAGAGACCCAGTACTTC. V and J are TRBV19 and TRBJ2-5; D is possibly TRBD1 (5 bases). Germline loops: CDR1 LNHDA, CDR2 SQIVND (reference sequence). The CDR3 has 14 amino acids. V dropped 7 bases and J dropped 0 bases, with 12 bases sitting between them. The full variable domain, rest sourced from reference TRBV19 and TRBJ2-5, is DGGITQSPKYLFRKEGQNVTLSCEQNLNHDAMYWYRQDPGQGLRLIYYSQIVNDFQKGDIAEGYSVSREKKESFPLTVTSAQKNPTAFYLCASNSQGYQETQYFGPGTRLLVL.

This sequence joins TRBV7-9 and TRBJ2-3, with D possibly TRBD2 on 6 matching bases. Germline loops: CDR1 SEHNR, CDR2 FQNEAQ (reference sequence). This CDR3 region has 13 residues. The CDR3 region is CAQTGRITDTQYF. As DNA, the CDR3 is TGTGCACAGACGGGGAGGATCACAGATACGCAGTATTTT. Variable domain in full (rest from reference TRBV7-9 and TRBJ2-3): DTGVSQNPRHKITKRGQNVTFRCDPISEHNRLYWYRQTLGQGPEFLTYFQNEAQLEKSRLLSDRFSAERPKGSFSTLEIQRTEQGDSAMYLCAQTGRITDTQYFGPGTRLTVL.

The CDR3 region is CASSLTGNTEAFF. The CDR3 DNA reads as TGCGCCAGCAGCTTGACAGGAAACACTGAAGCTTTCTTT. The rearrangement joins TRBV5-1 to TRBJ1-1; D possibly corresponds to TRBD1 (5 bases). Germline V lookup: CDR1 SGHRS, CDR2 YFSETQ. There are 13 residues in the CDR3. V was pared by 1 base and J by 2 bases, with 6 bases between.

The chain links TRBV3-1 (or the pseudogene TRBV3-2) to TRBJ2-7; perhaps TRBD1 as D (5 bases). The CDR3 extends over 16 amino acids. V lost 1 base and J 3 bases, leaving 16 bases between the germline ends. The germline CDR1 and CDR2 sequences are LGHDT and YNNKEL (reference sequence). CDR3 nucleotides: TGTGCCAGCAGCCAAGTCCCCACAGGCGGAATCTACGAGCAGTACTTC. Encoded protein: CASSQVPTGGIYEQYF.

This chain uses TRBV19 with TRBJ1-6; 7 nucleotides match TRBD1. Looked up from germline, CDR1 is LNHDA and CDR2 is SQIVND (reference sequence). The CDR3 extends over 13 amino acids. With 4 bases clipped from V and 9 bases from J, the junction kept 3 bases outside the gene matches. The CDR3 region is CASSTRQGSPLHF. Written as DNA, the CDR3 is TGTGCCAGTAGTACCCGACAGGGTTCACCCCTCCACTTT. The full variable domain, rest sourced from reference TRBV19 and TRBJ1-6, is DGGITQSPKYLFRKEGQNVTLSCEQNLNHDAMYWYRQDPGQGLRLIYYSQIVNDFQKGDIAEGYSVSREKKESFPLTVTSAQKNPTAFYLCASSTRQGSPLHFGNGTRLTVT.

The chain couples TRBV30 to TRBJ1-2; D not resolved. The germline V gene encodes CDR1 GTSNPN and CDR2 SVGIG (reference sequence). Between the trimmed V and J ends, which lost 0 bases and 4 bases, there was a span of 12 bases. The length of the CDR3 is 14 residues. The CDR3 bases are TGTGCCTGGAGTGTACAGAGGGTGAGCTATGGCTACACCTTC. Its protein is CAWSVQRVSYGYTF.